This TCR beta chain was identified during a study of cytomegalovirus exposure and HLA in healthy donors. Overall study context: The same platform was used for the 100 to 150 validation repertoires and the approximately 700 first-cohort repertoires, a later analysis reported. Study outcomes and limitations: First-cohort TCR clusters tended to co-occur in the roughly 130 validation repertoires, a later analysis found. Using the classifier, cytomegalovirus status was reportedly diagnosed with high specificity and sensitivity.

Repertoires were generated with immunoSEQ multiplex PCR, while TCRdb's copy carries only in-frame clones and drops some. The sample has 200,000 to 250,000 clones; approximately 82% are singletons. Note on this clone: The antigen is unknown.

The V gene's germline CDR1 is GTSNPN and CDR2 SVGIG (reference sequence). This CDR3 spans 16 amino acids. The J segment lost 4 bases and the V segment lost 2 bases, leaving 11 bases of the junction unmatched. Sample: PBMCs. The chain is built from TRBV30 and TRBJ2-1, with 7 bases fitting TRBD2. The sequence was obtained from a woman aged 18-35 years in good health and CMV-seronegative. Here the CDR3 DNA reads TGTGCCTGGAGTCTCCCGGGACTACAAAGTTACAATGAGCAGTTCTTC. Translation: CAWSLPGLQSYNEQFF.